The clone carrying this T cell receptor (beta chain) was picked up many times. The antigen remains unidentified. V was pared by 0 bases and J by 2 bases, with 9 bases between. CDR1 is KGHDR, CDR2 SFDVKD, per germline. CDR3 length: 16 residues. Described treatment: PENTA 11 planned treatment interruption arm or continuous ART arm. Memory CD8+ CD45RO+ CD45RA- T cells were FACS-sorted from thawed PBMCs. Unique molecular identifiers were included in an RNA-based 3' RACE TCR library. TCRdb re-called the 3' RACE reads with MiXCR, one entry per CDR3 protein. The table shows approximately 16,000 distinct CDR3 sequences, with around 3.3% occurring only once. The sample belongs to a study of HIV-infected children after antiretroviral therapy interruption. For the study at large: Median age was approximately 9.4 years (interruption) and roughly 8 years (continuous). For the interruption arm, samples span week 0 through about 3 years after study end.

Points from the study as a whole: A few patients showed more shared-triplet CDR3 clusters following treatment interruption.

The source was CD45RO+ CD8+ T cells from PBMCs, pooled from several time points, collected from a donor given antiretroviral therapy, either interrupted or continuous. Subset given: memory CD8+ CD45RO+ CD45RA- T cells. This chain uses TRBV24-1 with TRBJ2-2; no definite D call. The TCR was taken from a pool of human donors with HIV. CDR3 amino acids: CATSDLGRSNTGELFF. The DNA for the CDR3 is TGTGCCACCAGTGATTTGGGGCGGTCAAACACCGGGGAGCTGTTTTTT.